This passage covers 4 T cell receptor beta chains from one sample sequenced in a study of monozygotic twins with inflammatory bowel disease (dated by TCRdb to the late 2010s). Receptor libraries were prepared by 5' RACE. TCRdb shows the sequencer as Illumina HiSeq 2500. With the reads reprocessed by TCRdb, a single entry stands for each CDR3 protein sequence and no DNA is reported. The sample table includes about 420,000 distinct CDR3 sequences. Of the sample, roughly 2.5% falls within the top ten clones. The sample was blood. The receptors come from a human donor with ulcerative colitis or Crohn's disease, or a healthy co-twin of an affected twin (not recorded which).

This CDR3 is CSVEGPSARRAKNIQYF. The gene calls are TRBV29-1 and TRBJ2-4. CDR3 length: 17 residues. The germline CDR1 and CDR2 sequences are SQVTM and ANQGSEA.

The chain is built from TRBV5-1 and TRBJ2-5; without DNA, the TCRdb call of TRBD1 cannot be checked. The length of the CDR3 is 16 residues. CDR1 and CDR2 (germline): SGHRS, YFSETQ. The CDR3 reads CASSTLDRGEAETQYF.

The chain employs TRBV6-5 and TRBJ2-3; TCRdb picks TRBD2, but there is no DNA to check that call. CDR1 is MNHEY and CDR2 is SVGAGI in the germline V gene. This CDR3 region has 16 residues. The CDR3 is CASSYSLAGSTDTQYF.

The chain combines TRBV7-9 with TRBJ1-1. The CDR3 is 14 amino acids. The germline V gene has CDR1 SEHNR and CDR2 FQNEAQ (reference sequence). CDR3 sequence reads: CASSPIGGNTEAFF.